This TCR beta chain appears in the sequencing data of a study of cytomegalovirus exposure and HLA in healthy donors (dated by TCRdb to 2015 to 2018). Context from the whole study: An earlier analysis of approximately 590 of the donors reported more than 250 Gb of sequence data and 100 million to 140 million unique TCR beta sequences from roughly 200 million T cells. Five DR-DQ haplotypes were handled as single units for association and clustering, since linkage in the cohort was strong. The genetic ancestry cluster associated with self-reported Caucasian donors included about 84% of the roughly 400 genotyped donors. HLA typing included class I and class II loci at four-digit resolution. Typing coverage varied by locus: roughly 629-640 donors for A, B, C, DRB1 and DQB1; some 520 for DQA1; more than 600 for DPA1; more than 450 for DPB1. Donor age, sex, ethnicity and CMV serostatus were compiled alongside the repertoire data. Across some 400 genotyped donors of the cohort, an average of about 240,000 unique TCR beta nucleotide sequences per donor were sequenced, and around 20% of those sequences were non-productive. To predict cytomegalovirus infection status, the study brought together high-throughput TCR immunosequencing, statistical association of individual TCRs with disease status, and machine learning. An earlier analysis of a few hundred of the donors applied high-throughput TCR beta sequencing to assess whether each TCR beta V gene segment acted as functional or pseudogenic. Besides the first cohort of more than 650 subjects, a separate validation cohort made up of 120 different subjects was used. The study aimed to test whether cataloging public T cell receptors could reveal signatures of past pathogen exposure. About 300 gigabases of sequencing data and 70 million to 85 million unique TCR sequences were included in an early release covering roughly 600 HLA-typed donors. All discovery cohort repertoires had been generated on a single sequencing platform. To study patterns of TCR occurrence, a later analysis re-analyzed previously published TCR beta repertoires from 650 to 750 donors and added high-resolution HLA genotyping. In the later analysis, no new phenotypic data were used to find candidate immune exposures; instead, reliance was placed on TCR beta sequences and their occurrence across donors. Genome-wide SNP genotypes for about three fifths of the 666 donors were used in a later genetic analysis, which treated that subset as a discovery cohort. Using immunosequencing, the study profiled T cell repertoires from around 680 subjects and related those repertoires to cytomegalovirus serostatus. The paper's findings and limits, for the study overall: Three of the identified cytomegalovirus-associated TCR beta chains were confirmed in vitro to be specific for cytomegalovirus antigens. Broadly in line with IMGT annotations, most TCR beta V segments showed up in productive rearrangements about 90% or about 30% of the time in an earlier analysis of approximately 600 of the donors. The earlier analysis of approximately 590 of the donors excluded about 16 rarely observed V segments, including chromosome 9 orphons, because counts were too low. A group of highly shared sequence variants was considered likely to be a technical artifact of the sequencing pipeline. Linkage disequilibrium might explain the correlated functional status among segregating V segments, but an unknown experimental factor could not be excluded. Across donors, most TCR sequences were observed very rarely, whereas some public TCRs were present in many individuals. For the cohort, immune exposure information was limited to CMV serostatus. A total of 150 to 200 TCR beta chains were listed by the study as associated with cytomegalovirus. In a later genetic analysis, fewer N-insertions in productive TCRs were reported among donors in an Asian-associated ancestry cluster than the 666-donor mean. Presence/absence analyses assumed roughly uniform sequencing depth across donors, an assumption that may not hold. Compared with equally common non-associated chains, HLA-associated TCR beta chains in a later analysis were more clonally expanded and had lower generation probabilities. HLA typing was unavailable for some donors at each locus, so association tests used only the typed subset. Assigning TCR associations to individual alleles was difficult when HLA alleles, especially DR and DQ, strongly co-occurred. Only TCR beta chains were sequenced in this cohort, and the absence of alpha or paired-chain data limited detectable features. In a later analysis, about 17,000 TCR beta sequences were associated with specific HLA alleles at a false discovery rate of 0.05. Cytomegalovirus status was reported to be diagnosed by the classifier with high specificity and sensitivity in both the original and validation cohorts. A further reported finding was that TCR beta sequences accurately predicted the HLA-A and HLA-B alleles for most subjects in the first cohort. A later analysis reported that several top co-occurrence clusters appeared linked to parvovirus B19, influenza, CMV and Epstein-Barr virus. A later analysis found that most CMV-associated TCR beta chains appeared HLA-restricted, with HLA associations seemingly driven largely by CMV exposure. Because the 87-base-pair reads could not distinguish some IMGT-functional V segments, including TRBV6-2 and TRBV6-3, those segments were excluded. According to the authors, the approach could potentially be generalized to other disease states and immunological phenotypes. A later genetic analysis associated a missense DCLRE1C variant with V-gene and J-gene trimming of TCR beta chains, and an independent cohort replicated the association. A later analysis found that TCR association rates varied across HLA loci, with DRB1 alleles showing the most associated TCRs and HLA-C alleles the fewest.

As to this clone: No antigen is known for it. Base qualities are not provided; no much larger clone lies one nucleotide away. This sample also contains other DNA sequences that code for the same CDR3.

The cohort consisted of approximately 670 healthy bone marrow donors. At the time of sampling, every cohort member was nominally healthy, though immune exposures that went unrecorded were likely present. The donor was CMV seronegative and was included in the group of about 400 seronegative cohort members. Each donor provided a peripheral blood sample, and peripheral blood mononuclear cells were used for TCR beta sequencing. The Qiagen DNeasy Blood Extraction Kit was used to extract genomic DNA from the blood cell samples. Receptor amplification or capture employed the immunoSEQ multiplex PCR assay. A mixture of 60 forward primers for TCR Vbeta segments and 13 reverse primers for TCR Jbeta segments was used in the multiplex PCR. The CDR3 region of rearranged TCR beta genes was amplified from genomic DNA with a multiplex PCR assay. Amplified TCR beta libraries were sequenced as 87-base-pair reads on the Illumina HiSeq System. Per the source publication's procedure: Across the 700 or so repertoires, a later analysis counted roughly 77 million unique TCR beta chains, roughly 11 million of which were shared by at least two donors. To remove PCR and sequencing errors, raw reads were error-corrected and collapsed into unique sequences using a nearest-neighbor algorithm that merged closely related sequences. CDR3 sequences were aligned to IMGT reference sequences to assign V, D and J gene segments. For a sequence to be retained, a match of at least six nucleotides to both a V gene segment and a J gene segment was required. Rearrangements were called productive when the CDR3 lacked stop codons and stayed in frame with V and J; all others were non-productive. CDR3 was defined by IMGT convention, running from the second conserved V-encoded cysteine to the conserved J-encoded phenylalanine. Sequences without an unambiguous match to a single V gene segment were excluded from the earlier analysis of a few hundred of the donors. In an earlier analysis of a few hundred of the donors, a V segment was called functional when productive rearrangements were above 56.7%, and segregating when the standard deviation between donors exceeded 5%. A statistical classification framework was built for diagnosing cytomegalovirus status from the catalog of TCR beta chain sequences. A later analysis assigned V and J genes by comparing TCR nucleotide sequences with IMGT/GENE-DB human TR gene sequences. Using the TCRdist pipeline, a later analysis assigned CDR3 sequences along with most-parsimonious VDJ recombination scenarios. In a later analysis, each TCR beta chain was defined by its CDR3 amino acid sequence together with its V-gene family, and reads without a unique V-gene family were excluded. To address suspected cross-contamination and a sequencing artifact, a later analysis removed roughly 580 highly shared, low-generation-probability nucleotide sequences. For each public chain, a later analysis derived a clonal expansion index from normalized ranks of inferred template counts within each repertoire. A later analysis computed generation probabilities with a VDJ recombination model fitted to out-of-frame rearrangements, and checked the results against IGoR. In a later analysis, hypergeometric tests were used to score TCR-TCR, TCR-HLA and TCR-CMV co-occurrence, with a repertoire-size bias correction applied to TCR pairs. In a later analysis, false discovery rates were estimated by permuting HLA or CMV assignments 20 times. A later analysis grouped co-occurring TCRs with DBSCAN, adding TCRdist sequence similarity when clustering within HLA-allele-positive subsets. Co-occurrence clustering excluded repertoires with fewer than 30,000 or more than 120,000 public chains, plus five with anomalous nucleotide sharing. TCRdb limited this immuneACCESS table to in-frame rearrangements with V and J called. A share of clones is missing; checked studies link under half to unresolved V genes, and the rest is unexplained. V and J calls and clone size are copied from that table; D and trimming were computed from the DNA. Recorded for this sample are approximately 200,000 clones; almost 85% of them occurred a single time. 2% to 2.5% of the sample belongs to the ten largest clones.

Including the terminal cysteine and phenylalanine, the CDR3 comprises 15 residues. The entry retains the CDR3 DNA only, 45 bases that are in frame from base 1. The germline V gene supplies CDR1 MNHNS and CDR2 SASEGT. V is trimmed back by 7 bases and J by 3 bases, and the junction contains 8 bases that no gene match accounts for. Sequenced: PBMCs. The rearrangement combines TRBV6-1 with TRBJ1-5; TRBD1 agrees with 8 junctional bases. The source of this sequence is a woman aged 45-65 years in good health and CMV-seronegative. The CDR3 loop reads CASKKGQAANQPQHF. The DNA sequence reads TGTGCCAGCAAGAAGGGACAGGCGGCCAATCAGCCCCAGCATTTT.